Following are 31 T cell receptor beta chains from one sample sequenced in a study of shared clonotypes between healthy human individuals (TCRdb year 2020). CD8 naive samples were obtained by positive selection for CCR7 among CD45RO-negative cells, yielding a CD45RA+CCR7+ population from which TemRA cells were excluded. Libraries were made using the immunoSEQ multiplex PCR assay. TCRdb took this table from immuneACCESS and kept in-frame rearrangements with V and J called. Such tables lack part of the clones; where checked against another copy, unresolved V genes explain under half of the gap, and the rest is unexplained. Here the sample has over 2,000,000 clones; over 85% occur a single time. The ten top clones hold about 1.7% of the sample. Input material: naive CD8+ T cells from PBMCs. The cell subset or site label, as the study defines it: CD45RA+CCR7+. The receptors come from a man between 18 and 35 years old in good health. Some clones in this sample may be carry-over from other donors' samples.

Concerning this clone: This sample also contains other DNA sequences that code for the same CDR3. This chain uses TRBV6-5 with TRBJ2-7, with 12 bases fitting TRBD2. This CDR3 is 15 amino acids long. From germline, CDR1 is MNHEY and CDR2 SVGAGI. V shed 2 bases and J 3 bases; nucleotides not matched to a gene: 2. The CDR3: CASSYGLAGIYEQYF. CDR3 sequence (DNA): TGTGCCAGCAGTTACGGACTAGCGGGAATCTACGAGCAGTACTTC.

The chain couples TRBV9 to TRBJ2-7, with D tentatively TRBD1 (6 bases). Germline V gene data show CDR1 as SGDLS and CDR2 as YYNGEE. The V gene lost 4 bases and the J gene lost 8 bases, with 22 bases spanning the gap. The CDR3 totals 15 residues. The CDR3 region has the DNA TGTGCCAGCAGCCCCCACCGAGACAGGCGCATCCAGCAGTACTTC. Protein: CASSPHRDRRIQQYF.

The CDR3 nucleotides read TGTGCCAGCAGCTTAGATCACGAGGGATTGGATGAAAAACTGTTTTTT. This sequence encodes CASSLDHEGLDEKLFF. V gene TRBV11-2 combines with J gene TRBJ1-4, with D uncertain. V was pared by 0 bases and J by 6 bases, with 14 bases between. Germline lookup yields CDR1 SGHAT and CDR2 FQNNGV. The CDR3 is 16 residues long.

The chain joins TRBV7-9 to TRBJ2-7, with 10 bases fitting TRBD2. Looked up from germline, CDR1 is SEHNR and CDR2 is FQNEAQ (reference sequence). The CDR3 totals 17 residues. The V segment lost 3 bases and the J segment 3 bases; nucleotides outside the gene matches: 11. The CDR3 protein is CASSFADGGTSDYEQYF. The CDR3 DNA follows: TGTGCCAGCAGCTTCGCCGACGGGGGGACTAGCGACTACGAGCAGTACTTC.

This chain uses TRBV19 with TRBJ2-7, with 12 positions matching TRBD2. With V trimmed by 4 bases and J by 7 bases, 11 bases remained unmatched. The CDR3 sequence is 16 residues long. Germline-derived CDR1 and CDR2 are LNHDA and SQIVND (reference sequence). The CDR3 reads CASSTGTSGPAGEQYF. The CDR3 nucleotides read TGTGCCAGTAGTACCGGGACTAGCGGGCCGGCGGGGGAGCAGTACTTC.

This sequence joins TRBV27 and TRBJ1-1, with D possibly TRBD1 on 6 matching bases. The CDR3 covers 14 residues. Looked up from germline, CDR1 is MNHEY and CDR2 is SMNVEV (reference sequence). V lost 8 bases, J lost 4 bases, and 17 bases lay in between. The CDR3 loop is CASGRGGFFTEAFF. CDR3 DNA sequence: TGTGCCAGCGGCAGGGGCGGGTTTTTCACTGAAGCTTTCTTT.

V is TRBV4-2 and J is TRBJ2-1; D might be TRBD1 or TRBD2, each matching 5 bases. The V gene's germline CDR1 is LGHNA and CDR2 YNFKEQ. The CDR3 covers 15 residues. V was clipped by 0 bases and J by 10 bases, with 16 bases between them. The CDR3 DNA is TGTGCCAGCAGCCAAGATTTGGGGGACCAGAGAGAGCAGTTCTTC. This translates into CASSQDLGDQREQFF.

The chain is built from TRBV6-1 and TRBJ2-2; maybe TRBD2 (6 bases). Germline CDR1 reads MNHNS; CDR2 reads SASEGT. Trimming took off 1 base at V and 8 bases at J, with 17 bases between the two ends. This CDR3 region has 16 residues. The CDR3 protein is CASSEVVGRLSGELFF. CDR3 nucleotides: TGTGCCAGCAGTGAAGTCGTGGGGAGGCTTTCTGGGGAGCTGTTTTTT.

The rearrangement joins TRBV4-1 to TRBJ1-5; no clear D. The CDR3 is 13 residues long. CDR1 and CDR2 from the germline V gene are MGHRA and YSYEKL. V dropped 1 base and J dropped 7 bases, with 8 bases sitting between them. The chain's CDR3 is CASSQVIQQPQHF. The CDR3 nucleotides read TGCGCCAGCAGCCAAGTCATCCAGCAGCCCCAGCATTTT.

The chain carries TRBV6-5 and TRBJ2-7; D might be TRBD2 (5 bases). The CDR3 sequence is 14 residues long. Trimming took off 2 bases at V and 4 bases at J, with 12 bases between the two ends. Germline CDR1 is MNHEY and CDR2 is SVGAGI. This CDR3 is CASSYDASIYEQYF. The CDR3 nucleotides read TGTGCCAGCAGTTACGACGCTAGCATTTACGAGCAGTACTTC.

The chain combines TRBV30 with TRBJ1-2; a weak D match, TRBD1 (5 bases). V lost 0 bases and J lost 6, with 11 bases in between. The length of the CDR3 is 13 residues. Looked up from germline, CDR1 is GTSNPN and CDR2 is SVGIG (reference sequence). CDR3 bases: TGTGCCTGGAGTGTAAATGGGGCTGATGGCTACACCTTC. It translates to CAWSVNGADGYTF.

This sequence joins TRBV5-5 and TRBJ2-7; a weak D match, TRBD1 (5 bases). The CDR3 contains 13 residues. V was clipped by 5 bases and J by 5 bases, with 14 bases between them. Germline V gene sequence: CDR1 SGHKS, CDR2 YYEKEE (reference sequence). The CDR3 DNA sequence: TGTGCCAGCAGTACAGGAAATCGAGACGAGCAGTACTTC. This encodes CASSTGNRDEQYF.

The rearrangement joins TRBV27 to TRBJ2-2, with 8 bases that match TRBD2. Germline V CDR1 and CDR2: MNHEY, SMNVEV (reference sequence). V lost 4 bases and J lost 6; bases outside the gene matches: 13. This CDR3 spans 17 amino acids. The CDR3 region is CASSSLLGLVMPGELFF. CDR3 DNA sequence: TGTGCCAGCAGTTCCTTATTGGGACTAGTGATGCCCGGGGAGCTGTTTTTT.

This chain joins TRBV29-1 and TRBJ2-7; D tentatively reads TRBD1 or TRBD2 (5 bases each). V was trimmed by 3 bases and J by 0 bases, leaving 21 bases between them. This CDR3 contains 17 residues. CDR1 SQVTM and CDR2 ANQGSEA come from the germline V gene. As DNA, the CDR3 is TGCAGCGTTGAGGGCCCCTTACGGGACGGCAGCTCCTACGAGCAGTACTTC. This gives the protein CSVEGPLRDGSSYEQYF.

The rearrangement links TRBV5-4 to TRBJ2-7; D may be TRBD2 (5 bases). Deletions cut 4 bases from V and 6 bases from J, with 17 bases between. Germline V gene lookup returns CDR1 SGHNT and CDR2 YYREEE (reference sequence). This CDR3 is built from 14 residues. CDR3: CASSRGVPRSEQYF. CDR3 nucleotide sequence: TGTGCCAGCAGCCGGGGAGTCCCCCGGTCCGAGCAGTACTTC.

This clone was observed once. The J gene is TRBJ2-7, the V gene TRBV27; 11 positions match TRBD2. CDR1 is MNHEY, CDR2 SMNVEV, per germline (reference sequence). The CDR3 is 14 amino acids. The ends lost 5 bases at V and 5 bases at J; junction bases unmatched: 5. The CDR3 region is CASSRTSGRDEQYF. CDR3 in DNA: TGTGCCAGCAGTCGGACTAGCGGGCGCGACGAGCAGTACTTC.

This chain connects TRBV6-5 to TRBJ1-5; D is perhaps TRBD1 (5 bases). V was shortened by 10 bases and J by 5 bases, with 12 bases between the two germline ends. Germline V gene lookup returns CDR1 MNHEY and CDR2 SVGAGI. This CDR3 has 12 amino acids. This CDR3 reads CAIPGGHQPQHF. DNA for the CDR3: TGTGCCATCCCCGGGGGTCATCAGCCCCAGCATTTT.

This clone was recorded only once. The chain combines TRBV28 with TRBJ1-1; D not certain. The CDR3 has 15 residues. The germline CDR1 and CDR2 sequences are MDHEN and SYDVKM. The V and J ends lost 6 bases and 0 bases respectively, with 14 bases between them. CDR3 amino acids: CASSWPRTMNTEAFF. The CDR3 DNA reads TGTGCCAGCAGCTGGCCAAGAACAATGAACACTGAAGCTTTCTTT.

The chain carries TRBV27 and TRBJ1-1; the match to TRBD1 covers 7 bases. V was pared by 2 bases and J by 0 bases, with 3 bases of the junction left unmatched. The V gene's germline CDR1 is MNHEY and CDR2 SMNVEV (reference sequence). The CDR3 extends over 15 amino acids. The CDR3: CASSLGGQMNTEAFF. DNA of the CDR3: TGTGCCAGCAGTTTAGGGGGACAGATGAACACTGAAGCTTTCTTT.

This clone has just one count. The chain recombines TRBV4-3 with TRBJ2-7, with TRBD2 as a possible D gene (5 bases). Germline CDR1 reads LGHNA; CDR2 reads YSLEER. The length of the CDR3 is 16 residues. Trimming took 0 bases from V and 2 from J, leaving 14 bases between them. The CDR3, as DNA: TGCGCCAGCAGCCAAGAGCGCCGGGGATCGACCTACGAGCAGTACTTC. It translates to CASSQERRGSTYEQYF.

The chain uses TRBV27 and TRBJ2-6; D ambiguous. V dropped 3 bases and J dropped 3 bases, with 12 bases sitting between them. CDR3 length equals 16 residues. Germline V gives CDR1 MNHEY, CDR2 SMNVEV (reference sequence). CDR3 residues: CASSFTLTIGANVLTF. CDR3 bases: TGTGCCAGCAGTTTCACCTTAACTATTGGGGCCAACGTCCTGACTTTC.

This chain connects TRBV19 to TRBJ1-5, with D unclear. The V and J ends lost 10 bases and 7 bases respectively, with 17 bases between them. The CDR3 has 13 residues. The germline gives CDR1 LNHDA, CDR2 SQIVND (reference sequence). The CDR3, as DNA: TGTGCCACCTCGACGGAGGCGGACCAGCCCCAGCATTTT. It translates to CATSTEADQPQHF.

The chain recombines TRBV2 with TRBJ2-7; D remains ambiguous. Germline V gene sequence: CDR1 SNHLY, CDR2 FYNNEI. Trimming shortened V by 0 bases and J by 7 bases, and 13 bases separated the two germline ends. The CDR3 runs to 14 residues. The CDR3 nucleotides are TGTGCCAGCAGTGAAGCCGCCGGTCCCTGGGAGCAGTACTTC. It encodes CASSEAAGPWEQYF.

This chain uses TRBV19 with TRBJ1-2; TRBD1 matches 7 bases. V dropped 7 bases and J dropped 6; count of bases not matched to a gene: 5. The CDR3 runs 12 residues. CDR1 and CDR2 (germline): LNHDA, SQIVND (reference sequence). CDR3 nucleotides: TGTGCCAGTACGACAGGGCTTAATGGCTACACCTTC. Translating gives CASTTGLNGYTF.

This chain connects TRBV28 to TRBJ2-5; D may be TRBD1 or TRBD2 (5 bases each). CDR1 and CDR2 from the germline V gene are MDHEN and SYDVKM. V was cut by 7 bases and J by 1 base, with 34 bases left in between. This CDR3 comprises 21 residues. The CDR3 DNA is TGTGCCAGCAACACTTTGGGGATCCGGGACGTCCCCTCCCCTCTCCAAGAGACCCAGTACTTC. This translates into CASNTLGIRDVPSPLQETQYF.

This chain uses TRBV10-3 with TRBJ2-7; TRBD2 is a possible D gene (6 bases). Trimming pared 6 bases from V and 0 bases from J, leaving 9 bases between. Germline loops: CDR1 ENHRY, CDR2 SYGVKD. The CDR3 has 13 amino acids. Here the CDR3 reads CAIRDYNSYEQYF. CDR3 DNA: TGTGCCATCAGGGACTACAACTCCTACGAGCAGTACTTC.

This rearrangement joins TRBV5-1 to TRBJ2-7; 7 bases line up with TRBD1. CDR1 SGHRS and CDR2 YFSETQ come from the germline V gene. The CDR3 covers 14 residues. After removal of 7 bases from V and 2 bases from J, the junction contained 9 bases not matched to a gene. The DNA for the CDR3 is TGCGCCAGCCAGATGGGGCAGGGGGCCTACGAGCAGTACTTC. Protein product: CASQMGQGAYEQYF. The full variable domain, completed using reference TRBV5-1 and TRBJ2-7, is KAGVTQTPRYLIKTRGQQVTLSCSPISGHRSVSWYQQTPGQGLQFLFEYFSETQRNKGNFPGRFSGRQFSNSRSEMNVSTLELGDSALYLCASQMGQGAYEQYFGPGTRLTVT.

The chain has TRBV7-8 and TRBJ2-2; the D is unclear. Germline V gene lookup returns CDR1 SGHVS and CDR2 FQNEAQ. V was pared by 3 bases and J by 5 bases, with 10 bases between. The CDR3 sequence is 14 residues long. CDR3: CASSFLENTGELFF. CDR3 nucleotide sequence: TGTGCCAGCAGCTTTTTGGAGAATACCGGGGAGCTGTTTTTT.

The gene calls are TRBV27 and TRBJ2-1; the D gene could be TRBD1 or TRBD2 (5 bases each). Trimming pared 1 base from V and 4 bases from J, leaving 11 bases between. Germline lookup yields CDR1 MNHEY and CDR2 SMNVEV (reference sequence). The CDR3 length is 15 residues. The chain's CDR3 is CASSLLGTGYNEQFF. The CDR3 coding sequence is TGTGCCAGCAGTTTATTGGGGACCGGGTACAATGAGCAGTTCTTC.

The chain joins TRBV18 to TRBJ1-2; unclear D gene. CDR3 size: 15 residues. The germline CDR1 and CDR2 sequences are KGHSH and LQKENI. V shed 4 bases and J shed 4 bases, with 16 bases lying between them. Here the CDR3 reads CASSLEDWNPYGYTF. CDR3 DNA sequence: TGTGCCAGCTCACTCGAGGATTGGAACCCCTATGGCTACACCTTC.

The rearrangement joins TRBV7-3 to TRBJ1-1; possible D gene TRBD1, 5 bases. The CDR3 covers 13 residues. V gave up 3 bases and J gave up 6 bases, with 11 bases separating them. Looked up from germline, CDR1 is SGHTA and CDR2 is FQGTGA. The CDR3 DNA sequence: TGTGCCAGCAGCTTCGGGGGTTTATCTGAAGCTTTCTTT. Its protein is CASSFGGLSEAFF.